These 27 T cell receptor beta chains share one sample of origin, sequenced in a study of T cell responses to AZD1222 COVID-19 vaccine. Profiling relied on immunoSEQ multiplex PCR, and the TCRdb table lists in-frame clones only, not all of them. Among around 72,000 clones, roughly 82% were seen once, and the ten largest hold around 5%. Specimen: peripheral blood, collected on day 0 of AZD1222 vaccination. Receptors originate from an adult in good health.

CDR3 bases: TGTGCCAGCAGTTGGACCTCTGGAAACACCATATATTTT. Translating it yields CASSWTSGNTIYF. This rearrangement joins TRBV12-3 or TRBV12-4 to TRBJ1-3; no reliable D call. The CDR3 runs to 13 residues. Trimming took off 4 bases at V and 0 bases at J, with 4 bases between the two ends.

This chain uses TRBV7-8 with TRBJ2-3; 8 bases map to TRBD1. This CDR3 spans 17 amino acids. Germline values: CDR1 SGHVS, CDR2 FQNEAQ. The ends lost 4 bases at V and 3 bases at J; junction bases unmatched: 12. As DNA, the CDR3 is TGTGCCAGCAGCTCCTCATTGCAGGGGGCGAGGACAGATACGCAGTATTTT. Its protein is CASSSSLQGARTDTQYF. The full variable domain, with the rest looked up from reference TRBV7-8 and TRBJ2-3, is GAGVSQSPRYKVAKRGQDVALRCDPISGHVSLFWYQQALGQGPEFLTYFQNEAQLDKSGLPSDRFFAERPEGSVSTLKIQRTQQEDSAVYLCASSSSLQGARTDTQYFGPGTRLTVL.

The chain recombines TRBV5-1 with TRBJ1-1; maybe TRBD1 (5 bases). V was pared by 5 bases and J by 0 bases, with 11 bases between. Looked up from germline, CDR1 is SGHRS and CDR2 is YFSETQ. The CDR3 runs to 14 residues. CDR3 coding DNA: TGCGCCAGCAGAGACCAGGGCCTGAACACTGAAGCTTTCTTT. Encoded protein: CASRDQGLNTEAFF.

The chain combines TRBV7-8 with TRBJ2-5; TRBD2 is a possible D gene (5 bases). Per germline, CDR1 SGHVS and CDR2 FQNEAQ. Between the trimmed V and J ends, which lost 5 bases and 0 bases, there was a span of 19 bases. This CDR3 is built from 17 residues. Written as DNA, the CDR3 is TGTGCCAGCAGCACCCAAACCTCCGGAGGTAACCAAGAGACCCAGTACTTC. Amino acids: CASSTQTSGGNQETQYF.

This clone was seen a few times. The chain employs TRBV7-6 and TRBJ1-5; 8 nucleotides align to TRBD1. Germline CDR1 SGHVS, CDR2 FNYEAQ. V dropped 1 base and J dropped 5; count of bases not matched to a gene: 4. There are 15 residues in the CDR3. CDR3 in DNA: TGTGCCAGCAGCTTAGGACAGGGGACCTATCAGCCCCAGCATTTT. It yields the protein CASSLGQGTYQPQHF.

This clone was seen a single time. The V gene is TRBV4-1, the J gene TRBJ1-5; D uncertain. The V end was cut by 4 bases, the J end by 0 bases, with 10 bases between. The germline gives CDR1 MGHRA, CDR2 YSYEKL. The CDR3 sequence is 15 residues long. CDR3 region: CASSPGHYSNQPQHF. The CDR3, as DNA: TGCGCCAGCAGCCCCGGTCATTATAGCAATCAGCCCCAGCATTTT.

CDR3 protein: CASSVGGGYQETQYF. The DNA for the CDR3 is TGTGCCAGCAGCGTAGGGGGCGGATACCAAGAGACCCAGTACTTC. The J gene is TRBJ2-5, the V gene TRBV9; a possible D gene is TRBD1 (5 bases). Germline V CDR1 and CDR2: SGDLS, YYNGEE. Trimming cost V 0 bases and J 0 bases, with 9 bases left between them. The CDR3 consists of 15 residues.

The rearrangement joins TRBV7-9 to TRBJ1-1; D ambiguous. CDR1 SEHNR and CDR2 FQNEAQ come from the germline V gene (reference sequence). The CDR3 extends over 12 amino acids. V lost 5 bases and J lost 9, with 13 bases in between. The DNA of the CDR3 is TGTGCCAGCAGCCCGGACGGAGAGAAAGCTTTCTTT. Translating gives CASSPDGEKAFF.

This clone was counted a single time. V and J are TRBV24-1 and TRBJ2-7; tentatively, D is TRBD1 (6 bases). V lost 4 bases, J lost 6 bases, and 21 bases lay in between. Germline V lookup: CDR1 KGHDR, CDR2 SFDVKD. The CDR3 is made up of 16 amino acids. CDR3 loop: CATSDTLGLGAGEQYF. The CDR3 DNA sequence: TGTGCCACCAGTGACACTCTCGGTCTGGGGGCCGGCGAGCAGTACTTC.

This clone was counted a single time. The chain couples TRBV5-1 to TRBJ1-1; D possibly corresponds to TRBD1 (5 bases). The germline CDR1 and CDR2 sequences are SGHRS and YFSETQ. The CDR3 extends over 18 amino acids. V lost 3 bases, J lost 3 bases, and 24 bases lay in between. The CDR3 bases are TGCGCCAGCAGCTCCGCCGGGTTCACAGGATCTGTAGACACTGAAGCTTTCTTT. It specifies CASSSAGFTGSVDTEAFF.

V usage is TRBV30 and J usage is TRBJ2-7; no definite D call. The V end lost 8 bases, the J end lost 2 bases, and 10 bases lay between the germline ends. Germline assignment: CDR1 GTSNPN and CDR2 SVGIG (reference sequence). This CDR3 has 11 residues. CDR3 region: CAIKATYEQYF. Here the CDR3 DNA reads TGTGCCATTAAAGCCACCTACGAGCAGTACTTC.

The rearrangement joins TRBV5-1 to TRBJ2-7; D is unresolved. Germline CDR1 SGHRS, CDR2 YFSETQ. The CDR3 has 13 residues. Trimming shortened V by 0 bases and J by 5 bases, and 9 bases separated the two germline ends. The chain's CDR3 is CASSLDMNNEQYF. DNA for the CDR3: TGCGCCAGCAGCTTGGATATGAATAACGAGCAGTACTTC.

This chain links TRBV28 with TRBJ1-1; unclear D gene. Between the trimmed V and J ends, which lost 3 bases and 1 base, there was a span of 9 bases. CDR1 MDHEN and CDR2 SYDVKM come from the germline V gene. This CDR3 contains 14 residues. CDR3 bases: TGTGCCAGCAGTTTCCGGACCTCGAACACTGAAGCTTTCTTT. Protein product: CASSFRTSNTEAFF. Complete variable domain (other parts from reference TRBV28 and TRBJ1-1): DVKVTQSSRYLVKRTGEKVFLECVQDMDHENMFWYRQDPGLGLRLIYFSYDVKMKEKGDIPEGYSVSREKKERFSLILESASTNQTSMYLCASSFRTSNTEAFFGQGTRLTVV.

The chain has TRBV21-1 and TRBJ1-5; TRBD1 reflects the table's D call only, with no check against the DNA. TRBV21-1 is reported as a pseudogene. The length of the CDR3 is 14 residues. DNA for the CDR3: TGTGCCAGCAGCAAAGCCCCCCCAAATCAGCCCCAGCATTTT. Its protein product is CASSKAPPNQPQHF.

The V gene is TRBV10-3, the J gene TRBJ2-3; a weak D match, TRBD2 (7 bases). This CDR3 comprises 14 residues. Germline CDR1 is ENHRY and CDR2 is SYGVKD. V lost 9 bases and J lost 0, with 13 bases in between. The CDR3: CAIGGGTSTDTQYF. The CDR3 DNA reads TGTGCCATAGGGGGGGGGACTAGCACAGATACGCAGTATTTT.

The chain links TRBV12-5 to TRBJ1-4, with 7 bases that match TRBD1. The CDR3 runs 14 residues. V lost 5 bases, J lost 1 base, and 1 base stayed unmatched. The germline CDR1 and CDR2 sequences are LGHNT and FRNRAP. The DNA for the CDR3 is TGTGCTAGTGGTACAGGGGAAACTAATGAAAAACTGTTTTTT. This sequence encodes CASGTGETNEKLFF.

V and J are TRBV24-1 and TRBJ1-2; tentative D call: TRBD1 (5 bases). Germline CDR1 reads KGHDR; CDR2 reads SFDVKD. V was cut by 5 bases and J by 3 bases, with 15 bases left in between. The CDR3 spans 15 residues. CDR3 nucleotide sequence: TGTGCCACCAGTGGATCCGCGGGCAGGGACTATGGCTACACCTTC. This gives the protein CATSGSAGRDYGYTF.

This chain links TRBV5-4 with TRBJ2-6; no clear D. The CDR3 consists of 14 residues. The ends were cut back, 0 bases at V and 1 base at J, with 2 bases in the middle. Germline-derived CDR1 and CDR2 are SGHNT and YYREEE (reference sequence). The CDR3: CASSLESGANVLTF. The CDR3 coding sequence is TGTGCCAGCAGCTTGGAGTCTGGGGCCAACGTCCTGACTTTC.

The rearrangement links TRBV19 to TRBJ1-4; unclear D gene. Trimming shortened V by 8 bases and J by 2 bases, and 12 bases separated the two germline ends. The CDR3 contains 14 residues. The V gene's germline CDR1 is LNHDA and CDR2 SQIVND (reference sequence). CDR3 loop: CASSPPGTNEKLFF. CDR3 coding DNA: TGTGCCAGTTCCCCCCCGGGGACTAATGAAAAACTGTTTTTT.

CDR3 region: CASSQDRSFGNTEAFF. In DNA form, the CDR3 reads TGCGCCAGCAGCCAAGATCGATCGTTTGGGAACACTGAAGCTTTCTTT. The rearrangement links TRBV4-1 to TRBJ1-1, with D hard to call. Germline V CDR1 and CDR2: MGHRA, YSYEKL. The CDR3 sequence is 16 residues long. Deletions cut 0 bases from V and 1 base from J, with 12 bases between.

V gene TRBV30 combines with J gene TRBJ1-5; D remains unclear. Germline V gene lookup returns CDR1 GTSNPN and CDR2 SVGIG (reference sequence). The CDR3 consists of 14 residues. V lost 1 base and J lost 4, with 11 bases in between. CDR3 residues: CAWSGEFGNQPQHF. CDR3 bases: TGTGCCTGGAGTGGAGAGTTTGGTAATCAGCCCCAGCATTTT. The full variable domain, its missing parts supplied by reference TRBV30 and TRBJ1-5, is SQTIHQWPATLVQPVGSPLSLECTVEGTSNPNLYWYRQAAGRGLQLLFYSVGIGQISSEVPQNLSASRPQDRQFILSSKKLLLSDSGFYLCAWSGEFGNQPQHFGDGTRLSIL.

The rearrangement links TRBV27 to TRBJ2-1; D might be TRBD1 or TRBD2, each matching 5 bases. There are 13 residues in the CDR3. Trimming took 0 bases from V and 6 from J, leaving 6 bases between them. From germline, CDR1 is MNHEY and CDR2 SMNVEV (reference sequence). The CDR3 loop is CASSLSGRNEQFF. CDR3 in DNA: TGTGCCAGCAGTTTATCGGGACGCAATGAGCAGTTCTTC.

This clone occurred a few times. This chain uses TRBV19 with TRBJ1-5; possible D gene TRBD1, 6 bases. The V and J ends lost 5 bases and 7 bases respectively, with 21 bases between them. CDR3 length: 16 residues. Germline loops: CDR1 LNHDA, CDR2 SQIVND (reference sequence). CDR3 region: CASSAPGRGVRQPQHF. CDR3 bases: TGTGCCAGTAGTGCCCCGGGGAGGGGGGTCCGACAGCCCCAGCATTTT.

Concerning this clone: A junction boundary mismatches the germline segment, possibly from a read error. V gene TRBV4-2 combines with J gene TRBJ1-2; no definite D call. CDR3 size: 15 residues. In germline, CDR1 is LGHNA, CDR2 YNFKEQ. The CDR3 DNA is TGTGCCAGCACCCAAGATAGAGGATCCTTCTATGGCTACACCTTC. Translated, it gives CASTQDRGSFYGYTF.

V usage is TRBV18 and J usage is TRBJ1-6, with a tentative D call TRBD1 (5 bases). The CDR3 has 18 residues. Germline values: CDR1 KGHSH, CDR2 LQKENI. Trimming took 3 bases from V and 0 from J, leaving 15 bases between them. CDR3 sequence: CASSPRDPRSSYNSPLHF. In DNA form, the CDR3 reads TGTGCCAGCTCACCCCGGGACCCAAGGAGCTCCTATAATTCACCCCTCCACTTT.

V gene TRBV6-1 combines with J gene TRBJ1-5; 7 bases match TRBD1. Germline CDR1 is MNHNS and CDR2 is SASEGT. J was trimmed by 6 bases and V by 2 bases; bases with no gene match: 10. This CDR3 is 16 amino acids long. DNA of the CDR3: TGTGCCAGCAGTGAATTGTCTCGACAGGGTCGTCAGCCCCAGCATTTT. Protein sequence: CASSELSRQGRQPQHF.

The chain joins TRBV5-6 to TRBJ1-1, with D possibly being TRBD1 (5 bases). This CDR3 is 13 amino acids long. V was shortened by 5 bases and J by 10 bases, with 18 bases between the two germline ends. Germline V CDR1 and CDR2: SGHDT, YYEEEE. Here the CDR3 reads CASSPTGTGGAFF. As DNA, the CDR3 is TGTGCCAGCAGTCCTACCGGGACGGGCGGAGCTTTCTTT. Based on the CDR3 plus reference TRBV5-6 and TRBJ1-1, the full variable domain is DAGVTQSPTHLIKTRGQQVTLRCSPKSGHDTVSWYQQALGQGPQFIFQYYEEEERQRGNFPDRFSGHQFPNYSSELNVNALLLGDSALYLCASSPTGTGGAFFGQGTRLTVV.